This T cell receptor beta chain was sequenced in a study of T cells in localized non-small cell lung cancer. General study results and limits: Appearance in adjacent lung was seen for a median 57 of the top 100 tumor clones.

As regards this clone: Its antigen is as yet unknown.

The table came from immunoSEQ multiplex PCR; TCRdb's copy has only in-frame clones and leaves some out. The table records about 77,000 clones, approximately 90% of them present only once. The TCR was taken from a woman aged 35 to 70 with stage I squamous cell lung carcinoma. The starting material was peripheral blood, obtained before any cancer treatment.

DNA of the CDR3: TGTGCCAGCTCACCTCAGGGGATAGCTAACTATGGCTACACCTTC. It encodes CASSPQGIANYGYTF. The V call is TRBV18, the J call TRBJ1-2; tentatively, D is TRBD1 (6 bases). Trimming cost V 3 bases and J 0 bases, with 11 bases left between them. Per germline, CDR1 KGHSH and CDR2 LQKENI. The CDR3 contains 15 residues.